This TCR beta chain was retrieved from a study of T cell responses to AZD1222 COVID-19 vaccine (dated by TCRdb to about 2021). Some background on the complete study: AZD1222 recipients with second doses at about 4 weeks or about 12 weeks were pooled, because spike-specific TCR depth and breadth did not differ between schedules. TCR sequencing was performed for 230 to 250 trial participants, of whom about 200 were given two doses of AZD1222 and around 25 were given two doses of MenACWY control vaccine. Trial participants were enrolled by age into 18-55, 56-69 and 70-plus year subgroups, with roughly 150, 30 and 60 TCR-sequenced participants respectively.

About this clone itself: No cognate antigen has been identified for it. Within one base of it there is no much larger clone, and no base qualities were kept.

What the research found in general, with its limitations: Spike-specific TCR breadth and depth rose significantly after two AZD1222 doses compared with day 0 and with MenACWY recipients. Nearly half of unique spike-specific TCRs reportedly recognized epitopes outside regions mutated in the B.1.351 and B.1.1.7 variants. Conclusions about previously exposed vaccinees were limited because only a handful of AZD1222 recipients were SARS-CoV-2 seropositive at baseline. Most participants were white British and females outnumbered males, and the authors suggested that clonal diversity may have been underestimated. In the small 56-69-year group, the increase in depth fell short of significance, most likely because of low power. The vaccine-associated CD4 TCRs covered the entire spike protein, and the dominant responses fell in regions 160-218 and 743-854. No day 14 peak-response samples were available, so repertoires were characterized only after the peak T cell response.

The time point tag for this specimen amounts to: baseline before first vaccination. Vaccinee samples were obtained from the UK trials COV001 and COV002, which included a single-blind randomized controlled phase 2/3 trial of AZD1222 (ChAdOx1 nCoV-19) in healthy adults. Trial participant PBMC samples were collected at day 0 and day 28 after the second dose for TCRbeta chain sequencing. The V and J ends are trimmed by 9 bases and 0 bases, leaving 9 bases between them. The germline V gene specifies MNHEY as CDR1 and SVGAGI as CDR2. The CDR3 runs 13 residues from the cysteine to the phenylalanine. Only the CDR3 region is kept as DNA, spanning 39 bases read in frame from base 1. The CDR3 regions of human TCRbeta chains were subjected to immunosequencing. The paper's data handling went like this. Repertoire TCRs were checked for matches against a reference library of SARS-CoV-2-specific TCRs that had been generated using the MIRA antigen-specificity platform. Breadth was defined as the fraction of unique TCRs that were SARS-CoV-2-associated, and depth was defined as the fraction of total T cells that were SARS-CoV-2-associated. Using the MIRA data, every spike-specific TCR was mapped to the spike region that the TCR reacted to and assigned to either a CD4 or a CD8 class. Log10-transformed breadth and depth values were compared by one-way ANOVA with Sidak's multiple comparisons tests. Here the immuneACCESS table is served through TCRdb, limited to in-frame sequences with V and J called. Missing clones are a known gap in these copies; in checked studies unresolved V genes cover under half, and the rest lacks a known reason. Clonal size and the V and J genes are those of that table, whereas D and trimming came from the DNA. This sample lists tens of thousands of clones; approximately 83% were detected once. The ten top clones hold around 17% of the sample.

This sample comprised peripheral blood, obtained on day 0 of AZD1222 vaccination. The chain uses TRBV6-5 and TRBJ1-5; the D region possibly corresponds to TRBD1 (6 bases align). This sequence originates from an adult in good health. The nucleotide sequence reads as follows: TGTGCCAGTGGGACACATAGCAATCAGCCCCAGCATTTT. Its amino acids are CASGTHSNQPQHF.